These T cell receptor beta chains were read from a single sample in a study of shared clonotypes between healthy human individuals. Profiling relied on immunoSEQ multiplex PCR, and the TCRdb table lists in-frame clones only, not all of them. The table shows 450,000 to 500,000 clones, with approximately 84% occurring only once. What was sequenced was PBMCs. The receptors were gathered from a woman in her 40s in good health. Some clones in this sample may be carry-over from other donors' samples. CDR3s include the opening cysteine and the closing phenylalanine or tryptophan. Each record gives: J gene, clone size, D gene, V gene, CDR3 protein, CDR3 DNA. D genes are given only for firm matches. Clone size, where shown, is once, few, many, or a class for clones that have expanded.

j_gene: TRBJ1-2
abundance: once
d_gene: TRBD1
v_gene: TRBV7-9
CDR3aa: CASSQGQGMTFF
CDR3nt: TGTGCCAGCAGCCAGGGACAGGGGATGACATTCTTC

j_gene: TRBJ2-2
abundance: -
d_gene: -
v_gene: TRBV28
CDR3aa: CASSFRVDGELFF
CDR3nt: TGTGCCAGCAGTTTCAGGGTTGACGGGGAGCTGTTTTTT

j_gene: TRBJ2-7
abundance: -
d_gene: TRBD1
v_gene: TRBV28
CDR3aa: CASSRFQGAHEQYF
CDR3nt: TGTGCCAGCAGTCGATTCCAGGGGGCTCACGAGCAGTACTTC

j_gene: TRBJ2-7
abundance: -
d_gene: -
v_gene: TRBV6-5
CDR3aa: CASSYAGGGYEQYF
CDR3nt: TGTGCCAGCAGTTACGCGGGTGGGGGCTACGAGCAGTACTTC

j_gene: TRBJ2-2
abundance: once
d_gene: -
v_gene: TRBV6-1
CDR3aa: CASARTNTGELFF
CDR3nt: TGTGCCAGCGCGCGAACGAACACCGGGGAGCTGTTTTTT

j_gene: TRBJ2-5
abundance: -
d_gene: TRBD1
v_gene: TRBV5-1
CDR3aa: CASSLNDRGGETQYF
CDR3nt: TGCGCCAGCAGCTTGAACGACAGGGGAGGAGAGACCCAGTACTTC

j_gene: TRBJ2-1
abundance: once
d_gene: -
v_gene: TRBV21-1
CDR3aa: CASSGLAGSGEQFF
CDR3nt: TGTGCCAGCTCGGGACTAGCGGGATCTGGTGAGCAGTTCTTC

j_gene: TRBJ2-2
abundance: -
d_gene: -
v_gene: TRBV30
CDR3aa: CACPSGNPGELFF
CDR3nt: TGTGCCTGCCCCTCGGGGAATCCCGGGGAGCTGTTTTTT

j_gene: TRBJ2-1
abundance: -
d_gene: TRBD1
v_gene: TRBV5-1
CDR3aa: CASTGTGGGNEQFF
CDR3nt: TGCGCCAGCACCGGGACAGGCGGCGGCAATGAGCAGTTCTTC

j_gene: TRBJ2-7
abundance: -
d_gene: TRBD1
v_gene: TRBV30
CDR3aa: CAWSVQGWDRGSDEQYF
CDR3nt: TGTGCCTGGAGTGTACAAGGATGGGACAGGGGTAGCGACGAGCAGTACTTC

j_gene: TRBJ2-7
abundance: -
d_gene: -
v_gene: TRBV6-1
CDR3aa: CASTSSSYEQYF
CDR3nt: TGTGCCAGCACTTCGAGCTCCTACGAGCAGTACTTC

j_gene: TRBJ1-2
abundance: -
d_gene: -
v_gene: TRBV30
CDR3aa: CAGPGDQGYGYTF
CDR3nt: TGTGCCGGGCCAGGGGATCAGGGCTATGGCTACACCTTC

j_gene: TRBJ2-7
abundance: -
d_gene: -
v_gene: TRBV25-1
CDR3aa: CASREGTEQYF
CDR3nt: TGTGCCAGCAGGGAGGGGACGGAGCAGTACTTC

j_gene: TRBJ2-7
abundance: -
d_gene: TRBD1
v_gene: TRBV28
CDR3aa: CASSFRTGAYEQHF
CDR3nt: TGTGCCAGCAGTTTCAGGACAGGGGCCTACGAGCAGCACTTC

j_gene: TRBJ2-5
abundance: -
d_gene: -
v_gene: TRBV18
CDR3aa: CASSQQETQYF
CDR3nt: TGTGCCAGCTCACAACAAGAGACCCAGTACTTC

j_gene: TRBJ1-3
abundance: -
d_gene: -
v_gene: TRBV6-5
CDR3aa: CASSYRGAGNTIYF
CDR3nt: TGTGCCAGCAGTTATCGAGGGGCCGGAAACACCATATATTTT

j_gene: TRBJ2-3
abundance: -
d_gene: -
v_gene: TRBV7-9
CDR3aa: CASSLGSNTDTQYF
CDR3nt: TGTGCCAGCAGCTTAGGGAGTAACACAGATACGCAGTATTTT

j_gene: TRBJ1-6
abundance: -
d_gene: -
v_gene: TRBV30
CDR3aa: CARKAQGSYNSPLHF
CDR3nt: TGTGCCCGGAAGGCCCAGGGATCCTATAATTCACCCCTCCACTTT

j_gene: TRBJ1-4
abundance: -
d_gene: -
v_gene: TRBV2
CDR3aa: CASRGLLNEKLFF
CDR3nt: TGTGCCAGCAGGGGACTCCTTAATGAAAAACTGTTTTTT

j_gene: TRBJ2-1
abundance: -
d_gene: TRBD2
v_gene: TRBV28
CDR3aa: CASNLAGVYNEQFF
CDR3nt: TGTGCCAGCAATCTAGCGGGAGTCTACAATGAGCAGTTCTTC

j_gene: TRBJ1-1
abundance: -
d_gene: -
v_gene: TRBV28
CDR3aa: CASSLWATDTEAFF
CDR3nt: TGTGCCAGCAGTTTATGGGCGACAGACACTGAAGCTTTCTTT

j_gene: TRBJ2-7
abundance: -
d_gene: TRBD2
v_gene: TRBV5-4
CDR3aa: CASSLESSGRSEQYF
CDR3nt: TGTGCCAGCAGCTTGGAGAGTAGCGGGAGATCCGAGCAGTACTTC

j_gene: TRBJ1-2
abundance: once
d_gene: -
v_gene: TRBV11-2
CDR3aa: CASSLGGVYGYTF
CDR3nt: TGTGCCAGCAGCCTAGGGGGAGTCTATGGCTACACCTTC

j_gene: TRBJ1-2
abundance: few
d_gene: -
v_gene: TRBV7-6
CDR3aa: CASSQDSNYGYTF
CDR3nt: TGTGCCAGCAGCCAGGACAGCAACTATGGCTACACCTTC

j_gene: TRBJ2-3
abundance: many
d_gene: -
v_gene: TRBV27
CDR3aa: CASSLVRADTQYF
CDR3nt: TGTGCCAGCAGTTTAGTTAGGGCAGATACGCAGTATTTT

j_gene: TRBJ2-2
abundance: -
d_gene: TRBD1
v_gene: TRBV5-4
CDR3aa: CASSLGTGGAAGELFF
CDR3nt: TGTGCCAGCAGCTTGGGGACAGGGGGCGCTGCCGGGGAGCTGTTTTTT

j_gene: TRBJ1-2
abundance: -
d_gene: -
v_gene: TRBV4-2
CDR3aa: CASSQDRGGRWGYTF
CDR3nt: TGTGCCAGCAGCCAAGATCGGGGTGGCAGGTGGGGCTACACCTTC

j_gene: TRBJ1-5
abundance: -
d_gene: TRBD1
v_gene: TRBV19
CDR3aa: CASSIRQGLNQPQHF
CDR3nt: TGTGCCAGTAGTATACGACAGGGCCTTAATCAGCCCCAGCATTTT

j_gene: TRBJ1-2
abundance: few
d_gene: TRBD1
v_gene: TRBV5-6
CDR3aa: CASSSYRGGYGYTF
CDR3nt: TGTGCCAGCAGCTCGTACAGGGGTGGTTATGGCTACACCTTC

j_gene: TRBJ2-7
abundance: -
d_gene: TRBD1
v_gene: TRBV6-1
CDR3aa: CASTDRATYEQYF
CDR3nt: TGTGCCAGCACGGACAGGGCAACCTACGAGCAGTACTTC

j_gene: TRBJ2-7
abundance: few
d_gene: -
v_gene: TRBV7-2
CDR3aa: CASSLVPLVDYEQYF
CDR3nt: TGTGCCAGCAGCTTAGTTCCACTGGTTGACTACGAGCAGTACTTC

j_gene: TRBJ2-2
abundance: -
d_gene: -
v_gene: TRBV28
CDR3aa: CASSFTGELFF
CDR3nt: TGTGCCAGCTCATTTACCGGGGAGCTGTTTTTT

j_gene: TRBJ2-5
abundance: -
d_gene: TRBD1
v_gene: TRBV14
CDR3aa: CASSQARRDRVWETQYF
CDR3nt: TGTGCCAGCAGCCAAGCCCGCCGGGACAGGGTATGGGAGACCCAGTACTTC

j_gene: TRBJ2-3
abundance: -
d_gene: -
v_gene: TRBV7-3
CDR3aa: CASSPGNTDTQYF
CDR3nt: TGTGCCAGCAGCCCCGGGAACACAGATACGCAGTATTTT

j_gene: TRBJ1-2
abundance: -
d_gene: TRBD1
v_gene: TRBV5-1
CDR3aa: CASSPTDRVQGYTF
CDR3nt: TGCGCCAGCAGCCCGACCGACAGGGTGCAAGGCTACACCTTC

j_gene: TRBJ2-7
abundance: -
d_gene: TRBD2
v_gene: TRBV28
CDR3aa: CASSLSASGTYEQYF
CDR3nt: TGTGCCAGCAGTTTGTCGGCTAGCGGGACCTACGAGCAGTACTTC

j_gene: TRBJ2-7
abundance: -
d_gene: TRBD2
v_gene: TRBV28
CDR3aa: CASSPSGLVVYEQYF
CDR3nt: TGTGCCAGCAGCCCCTCCGGACTAGTGGTCTACGAGCAGTACTTC

j_gene: TRBJ2-7
abundance: -
d_gene: -
v_gene: TRBV29-1
CDR3aa: CSVEGNTYEQYF
CDR3nt: TGCAGCGTTGAAGGAAATACCTACGAGCAGTACTTC

j_gene: TRBJ1-2
abundance: -
d_gene: -
v_gene: TRBV19
CDR3aa: CASSINWSNYGYTF
CDR3nt: TGTGCCAGTAGTATTAACTGGTCTAACTATGGCTACACCTTC

j_gene: TRBJ2-1
abundance: -
d_gene: TRBD2
v_gene: TRBV30
CDR3aa: CAWSVGTSGSGEQFF
CDR3nt: TGTGCCTGGAGTGTTGGGACTAGCGGGAGTGGTGAGCAGTTCTTC

j_gene: TRBJ2-7
abundance: -
d_gene: TRBD2
v_gene: TRBV7-2
CDR3aa: CASSLWGLASLQYF
CDR3nt: TGTGCCAGCAGCTTATGGGGACTAGCATCATTGCAGTACTTC

j_gene: TRBJ1-2
abundance: -
d_gene: TRBD1
v_gene: TRBV7-2
CDR3aa: CASEPGQGPNYGYTF
CDR3nt: TGTGCCAGCGAGCCCGGACAGGGCCCTAACTATGGCTACACCTTC

j_gene: TRBJ1-1
abundance: -
d_gene: -
v_gene: TRBV11-2
CDR3aa: CASSLPYTEAFF
CDR3nt: TGTGCCAGCAGCTTACCGTACACTGAAGCTTTCTTT

j_gene: TRBJ1-5
abundance: few
d_gene: -
v_gene: TRBV30
CDR3aa: CAWSVPRLTNQPQHF
CDR3nt: TGTGCCTGGAGTGTACCCCGACTGACTAATCAGCCCCAGCATTTT

j_gene: TRBJ2-7
abundance: once
d_gene: -
v_gene: TRBV2
CDR3aa: CASSDPGEQYF
CDR3nt: TGTGCCAGCAGTGATCCGGGGGAGCAGTACTTC

j_gene: TRBJ2-1
abundance: once
d_gene: -
v_gene: TRBV18
CDR3aa: CASSPVRFYNEQFF
CDR3nt: TGTGCCAGCTCACCAGTAAGATTCTACAATGAGCAGTTCTTC

j_gene: TRBJ2-7
abundance: many
d_gene: -
v_gene: TRBV2
CDR3aa: CASSEGARTPYEQYF
CDR3nt: TGTGCCAGCAGTGAGGGGGCAAGGACTCCGTACGAGCAGTACTTC

j_gene: TRBJ2-1
abundance: -
d_gene: TRBD2
v_gene: TRBV27
CDR3aa: CASSPSGRSYNEQFF
CDR3nt: TGTGCCAGCAGTCCTAGCGGGAGATCCTACAATGAGCAGTTCTTC

j_gene: TRBJ2-2
abundance: -
d_gene: -
v_gene: TRBV4-2
CDR3aa: CASSQDHRDDGELFF
CDR3nt: TGTGCCAGCAGCCAAGATCATCGGGACGACGGGGAGCTGTTTTTT

j_gene: TRBJ1-1
abundance: -
d_gene: TRBD1
v_gene: TRBV6-5
CDR3aa: CASSYSGQGMTEAFF
CDR3nt: TGTGCCAGCAGTTACTCGGGACAGGGCATGACTGAAGCTTTCTTT